These 23 T cell receptor beta chains originate from one sample sequenced in a study of blood T cell repertoires in COVID-19. The repertoire was sequenced with immunoSEQ multiplex PCR; TCRdb's copy has only in-frame clones and lacks some. The sample has approximately 98,000 clones, around 76% seen once. Specimen: peripheral blood. The origin of the receptors is a man older than 75 with acute or convalescent COVID-19.

This clone was observed a single time. V and J are TRBV4-3 and TRBJ2-3; D gene ambiguous. Per germline, CDR1 LGHNA and CDR2 YSLEER. The CDR3 contains 14 residues. The V end lost 1 base, the J end lost 2 bases, and 7 bases lay between the germline ends. The CDR3 nucleotides read TGCGCCAGCAGCCAAGTCCTTTCCACAGATACGCAGTATTTT. Protein product: CASSQVLSTDTQYF.

This clone has a single count. The rearrangement joins TRBV29-1 to TRBJ1-5; D uncertain. V was pared by 4 bases and J by 1 base, with 8 bases between. CDR1 is SQVTM, CDR2 ANQGSEA, per germline. The CDR3 consists of 13 residues. CDR3 residues: CSVGRTSNQPQHF. The CDR3 region has the DNA TGCAGCGTTGGGAGGACGAGCAATCAGCCCCAGCATTTT.

The J gene is TRBJ2-1, the V gene TRBV5-1, with D possibly being TRBD1 (6 bases). Germline V gene sequence: CDR1 SGHRS, CDR2 YFSETQ. CDR3 length: 13 residues. Trimming removed 7 bases at V and 13 bases at J, with 21 bases between. CDR3 sequence reads: CASSLGAPRDQFF. In DNA form, the CDR3 reads TGCGCCAGCTCCCTGGGGGCACCGAGGGATCAGTTCTTC.

This chain joins TRBV28 and TRBJ2-7; 7 nucleotides agree with TRBD1. CDR1 and CDR2 from the germline V gene are MDHEN and SYDVKM. The V segment lost 11 bases and the J segment 3 bases; nucleotides outside the gene matches: 10. The CDR3 totals 13 residues. The CDR3 is CALQGQTNYEQYF. CDR3 DNA: TGTGCCTTACAGGGACAGACGAACTACGAGCAGTACTTC.

The V call is TRBV5-1, the J call TRBJ2-3; 8 bases match TRBD2. V shed 0 bases, J shed 5 bases, and the junction held 8 bases outside the gene matches. This CDR3 spans 16 amino acids. Germline lookup yields CDR1 SGHRS and CDR2 YFSETQ. The CDR3 DNA is TGCGCCAGCAGCTTGGAGAGCGGGAGCGCGGGAGATACGCAGTATTTT. Protein product: CASSLESGSAGDTQYF.

The chain couples TRBV9 to TRBJ2-7; D not certain. The germline V and J ends were trimmed by 0 bases and 4 bases, with 5 bases remaining between them. The germline V gene has CDR1 SGDLS and CDR2 YYNGEE. The CDR3 length is 12 residues. The CDR3 region is CASSVGQYEQYF. The CDR3 nucleotides are TGTGCCAGCAGCGTAGGGCAGTACGAGCAGTACTTC.

This clone was detected a few times. The genes are TRBV10-1 and TRBJ2-4; D ambiguous. CDR3 length equals 15 residues. V lost 0 bases and J 1 base, leaving 7 bases between the germline ends. Per germline, CDR1 WNHNN and CDR2 SYGVQD (reference sequence). The CDR3 reads CASSESSAAKNIQYF. The CDR3 DNA follows: TGCGCCAGCAGTGAGTCGAGTGCGGCCAAAAACATTCAGTACTTC.

This clone occurred a few times. The V gene is TRBV5-6, the J gene TRBJ1-2; D unclear. The CDR3 loop spans 12 amino acids. Germline assignment: CDR1 SGHDT and CDR2 YYEEEE. V lost 4 bases and J lost 0, with 4 bases in between. The CDR3 loop reads CASSGANYGYTF. CDR3 DNA sequence: TGTGCCAGCAGCGGAGCTAACTATGGCTACACCTTC.

This chain connects TRBV19 to TRBJ2-7; the D gene is possibly TRBD1 (5 bases). Germline loops: CDR1 LNHDA, CDR2 SQIVND (reference sequence). V was cut by 1 base and J by 6 bases, with 13 bases left in between. This CDR3 has 14 amino acids. CDR3 loop: CASSIARKTAEQYF. CDR3 bases: TGTGCCAGTAGTATAGCCCGTAAGACAGCCGAGCAGTACTTC.

This clone came up once. The chain has TRBV5-1 and TRBJ2-5, with no clear D. The CDR3 covers 12 residues. Germline assignment: CDR1 SGHRS and CDR2 YFSETQ. V was cut by 0 bases and J by 5 bases, with 5 bases left in between. CDR3 region: CASSLGVETQYF. DNA of the CDR3: TGCGCCAGCAGCTTGGGAGTGGAGACCCAGTACTTC.

This clone was counted a few times. The rearrangement links TRBV7-2 to TRBJ2-1; perhaps TRBD2 as D (5 bases). The germline V gene encodes CDR1 SGHTA and CDR2 FQGNSA. This CDR3 contains 15 residues. Trimming stripped 2 bases from V and 1 base from J, with 9 bases between. CDR3 nucleotides: TGTGCCAGCAGCTTAACCCCGGGGTCCTACAATGAGCAGTTCTTC. Its translation is CASSLTPGSYNEQFF. The full variable domain, its missing parts supplied by reference TRBV7-2 and TRBJ2-1, is GAGVSQSPSNKVTEKGKDVELRCDPISGHTALYWYRQSLGQGLEFLIYFQGNSAPDKSGLPSDRFSAERTGGSVSTLTIQRTQQEDSAVYLCASSLTPGSYNEQFFGPGTRLTVL.

This chain connects TRBV7-2 to TRBJ2-7; D uncertain. There are 14 residues in the CDR3. Trimming pared 4 bases from V and 6 bases from J, leaving 16 bases between. Germline CDR1 and CDR2: SGHTA and FQGNSA. CDR3 sequence reads: CASSSSLRPGEQYF. CDR3 coding DNA: TGTGCCAGCAGCTCGAGTCTTCGACCGGGCGAGCAGTACTTC.

This clone was observed a few times. The CDR3 region has the DNA TGCAGTGCTAGTCCGCGGCCGAAGAGCCCCCTCCACTTT. Translation gives CSASPRPKSPLHF. This chain joins TRBV20-1 and TRBJ1-6; D not certain. In germline, CDR1 is DFQATT, CDR2 SNEGSKA (reference sequence). Trimming took 3 bases from V and 13 from J, leaving 16 bases between them. The CDR3 runs to 13 residues.

The genes are TRBV9 and TRBJ1-2, with a weak D call TRBD1 (5 bases). Trimming pared 1 base from V and 2 bases from J, leaving 6 bases between. Germline V gene lookup returns CDR1 SGDLS and CDR2 YYNGEE. The CDR3 is 13 residues long. In DNA, the CDR3 is TGTGCCAGCAGCGTAAACAGGAACTATGGCTACACCTTC. It is translated as CASSVNRNYGYTF.

On this clone itself: Because it lacks the conserved phenylalanine or tryptophan at the end, this CDR3 is likely a read error. Because the CDR3's place on the DNA is in doubt, the DNA is left out and the CDR3 is given as listed by TCRdb. This chain connects TRBV5-1 to TRBJ1-2; the table's D gene call, TRBD1, was not cross checked with the DNA. The CDR3 contains 14 residues when both ends are counted. Germline V gene data show CDR1 as SGHRS and CDR2 as YFSETQ. The CDR3 loop reads CASSGTDAATPSWI.

The chain has TRBV15 and TRBJ1-2, with 8 bases lining up with TRBD1. This CDR3 is 16 amino acids long. Per germline, CDR1 LNHNV and CDR2 YYDKDF (reference sequence). The V segment lost 0 bases and the J segment 5 bases; nucleotides outside the gene matches: 8. The CDR3 sequence: CATSRDRTGSKYGYTF. CDR3 sequence (DNA): TGTGCCACCAGCAGAGATCGGACAGGGAGCAAGTATGGCTACACCTTC.

The chain employs TRBV5-1 and TRBJ1-1; TRBD1 might be the D (6 bases). Trimming pared 4 bases from V and 2 bases from J, leaving 9 bases between. CDR1 is SGHRS, CDR2 YFSETQ, per germline. The CDR3 extends over 13 amino acids. The CDR3 DNA follows: TGCGCCAGCAGCAGGACAGAAAACACTGAAGCTTTCTTT. It translates to CASSRTENTEAFF.

CDR3 loop: CASSEGVRHMNTEAFF. As DNA, the CDR3 is TGTGCCAGCAGTGAAGGGGTGAGACACATGAACACTGAAGCTTTCTTT. V is TRBV2 and J is TRBJ1-1; no reliable D call. Germline V lookup: CDR1 SNHLY, CDR2 FYNNEI. The CDR3 covers 16 residues. The germline V and J ends were trimmed by 1 base and 0 bases, with 12 bases remaining between them.

V gene TRBV28 combines with J gene TRBJ1-5; 9 nucleotides agree with TRBD1. The CDR3 covers 13 residues. The V and J ends lost 8 bases and 7 bases, in that order; junction bases with no gene match: 6. Germline CDR1 is MDHEN and CDR2 is SYDVKM. The CDR3 DNA reads TGTGCCAGCCTGGGGGACAGGGCCCAGCCCCAGCATTTT. It codes for CASLGDRAQPQHF.

V gene TRBV6-5 combines with J gene TRBJ2-3; TRBD2 aligns across 13 bases. The trim removed 4 bases at V and 3 bases at J, leaving 1 base unmatched. This CDR3 region has 15 residues. Germline V CDR1 and CDR2: MNHEY, SVGAGI. CDR3: CASSLTSGRTDTQYF. The CDR3 DNA reads TGTGCCAGCAGTTTGACTAGCGGGAGGACAGATACGCAGTATTTT.

The chain joins TRBV5-6 to TRBJ2-2; D might be TRBD1 (6 bases). This CDR3 is 18 amino acids long. The germline V gene has CDR1 SGHDT and CDR2 YYEEEE. Trimming took off 0 bases at V and 7 bases at J, with 22 bases between the two ends. In DNA, the CDR3 is TGTGCCAGCAGCTTGGGGGCCAGGGGACAACTGGCGGGCGGGGAGCTGTTTTTT. Translating gives CASSLGARGQLAGGELFF.

This clone was seen once. The chain employs TRBV19 and TRBJ2-1, with TRBD2 matching 10 bases. CDR3 length: 15 residues. Germline CDR1 is LNHDA and CDR2 is SQIVND (reference sequence). V lost 5 bases to trimming and J lost 4 bases; unmatched junction nucleotides: 5. In nucleotides, the CDR3 is TGTGCCAGTAGTCCAGGACTAGCGGATTACAATGAGCAGTTCTTC. This gives the protein CASSPGLADYNEQFF. The variable domain in full, completed from reference TRBV19 and TRBJ2-1, reads DGGITQSPKYLFRKEGQNVTLSCEQNLNHDAMYWYRQDPGQGLRLIYYSQIVNDFQKGDIAEGYSVSREKKESFPLTVTSAQKNPTAFYLCASSPGLADYNEQFFGPGTRLTVL.

J is TRBJ2-5 and V is TRBV14, with D perhaps TRBD1 (5 bases). V lost 0 bases to trimming and J lost 1 base, with 9 bases between them. The germline gives CDR1 SGHDN, CDR2 FVKESK. The CDR3 covers 15 residues. The CDR3 DNA reads as TGTGCCAGCAGCCAAGACCCTAGGGGCCAAGAGACCCAGTACTTC. Amino acid sequence: CASSQDPRGQETQYF.